This T cell receptor beta chain was recovered during a study of OX40 agonist ivuxolimab in advanced cancers. Study-wide points: At doses 0.1 to 3.0 mg/kg, CD4+ and CD8+ clones expanded. On average, CD8+ T cells showed a greater number of expanded clones than CD4+.

Sequencing was performed with immunoSEQ multiplex PCR; in TCRdb, only in-frame clones are kept and a portion is missing. The data hold roughly 89,000 clones, with roughly 86% observed a single time. In regard to this clone: What it binds is not known.

Trimming removed 4 bases from V and 6 bases from J; junction bases left unmatched: 11. The germline V gene encodes CDR1 SGHDT and CDR2 YYEEEE. The CDR3 runs to 16 residues. The chain uses TRBV5-6 and TRBJ2-7, with 12 positions matching TRBD2. The receptor comes from an adult with an advanced solid tumor such as melanoma, head and neck, liver or kidney cancer. The sample in question was CD4+ or CD8+ T cells sorted from blood, obtained in a trial of the OX40 agonist ivuxolimab. Here the CDR3 DNA reads TGTGCCAGCAGCCGAGGACTAGCGGGGACCCCACGCGAGCAGTACTTC. Protein product: CASSRGLAGTPREQYF.